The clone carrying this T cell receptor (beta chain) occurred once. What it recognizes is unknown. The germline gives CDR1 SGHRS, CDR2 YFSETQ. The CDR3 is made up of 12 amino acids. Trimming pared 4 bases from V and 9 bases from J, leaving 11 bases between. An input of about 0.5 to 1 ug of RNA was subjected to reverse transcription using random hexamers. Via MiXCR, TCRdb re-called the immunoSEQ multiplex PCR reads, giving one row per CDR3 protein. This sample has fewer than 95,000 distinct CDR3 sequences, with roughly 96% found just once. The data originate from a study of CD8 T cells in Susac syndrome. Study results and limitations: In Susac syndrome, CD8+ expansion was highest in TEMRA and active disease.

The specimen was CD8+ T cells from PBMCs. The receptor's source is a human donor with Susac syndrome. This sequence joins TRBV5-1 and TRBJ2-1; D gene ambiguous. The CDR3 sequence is CASSLGIREQFF. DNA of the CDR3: TGCGCCAGCAGCCTGGGTATCCGTGAGCAGTTCTTC.